A selection of T cell receptor beta chains follows, all from one sample in a study of technical replicates of blood from several donors. The method was immunoSEQ multiplex PCR; TCRdb's version includes in-frame clones alone and lacks a portion of them. The table records about 100,000 clones, about 95% of them present only once. Sequencing was done on a sample of T cells isolated from PBMCs. Receptors originate from a human donor in good health. CDR3s include the opening cysteine and the closing phenylalanine or tryptophan. A D gene is named only where the DNA matches it firmly.

CDR3 DNA: TGTGCCACCAGCAGAGATCCCGGTTTTAGCTTATACAATGAGCAGTTCTTC
CDR3 protein: CATSRDPGFSLYNEQFF
D gene: .
V gene: TRBV15
J gene: TRBJ2-1

CDR3 DNA: TGTGCCAGCAGTTTAGGGGCATCTGGGGCCAACGTCCTGACTTTC
CDR3 protein: CASSLGASGANVLTF
D gene: .
V gene: TRBV27
J gene: TRBJ2-6

CDR3 DNA: TGCGCCAGCAGCCAAGATCTGACAGGGGCTGGGGCCAACGTCCTGACTTTC
CDR3 protein: CASSQDLTGAGANVLTF
D gene: TRBD1
V gene: TRBV4-3
J gene: TRBJ2-6

CDR3 DNA: TGCGCCAGTCCAGCCGGGACTAGCGGGAGGGCGTGGGAGACCCAGTACTTC
CDR3 protein: CASPAGTSGRAWETQYF
D gene: TRBD2
V gene: TRBV5-1
J gene: TRBJ2-5

CDR3 DNA: TGTGCCAGCAGTTACTCGACTGCCCACTATGGCTACACCTTC
CDR3 protein: CASSYSTAHYGYTF
D gene: .
V gene: TRBV6-5
J gene: TRBJ1-2

CDR3 DNA: TGTGCCAGCATCCCTAAGATGGGACACAACGTAAGGACCACAGATACGCAGTATTTT
CDR3 protein: CASIPKMGHNVRTTDTQYF
D gene: .
V gene: TRBV7-9
J gene: TRBJ2-3

CDR3 DNA: TGTGCCAGCAGCCTGGACAGAAACCCTATCTATGGCTACACCTTC
CDR3 protein: CASSLDRNPIYGYTF
D gene: .
V gene: TRBV28
J gene: TRBJ1-2

CDR3 DNA: TGTGCCATCACCCGCACAGGGGAAGGGGCTGAAGCTTTCTTT
CDR3 protein: CAITRTGEGAEAFF
D gene: TRBD1
V gene: TRBV10-3
J gene: TRBJ1-1

CDR3 DNA: TGTGCCAGCAGTGAATGGTCCGGGACAGCCTTCACAGATACGCAGTATTTT
CDR3 protein: CASSEWSGTAFTDTQYF
D gene: TRBD1
V gene: TRBV25-1
J gene: TRBJ2-3

CDR3 DNA: TGCGCCACTGTGAACCGCGATGAGCAGTTCTTC
CDR3 protein: CATVNRDEQFF
D gene: .
V gene: TRBV10-2
J gene: TRBJ2-1

CDR3 DNA: TGTGCCAGCAGCTTAGTTAGAGGGGGCTCTGGAAACACCATATATTTT
CDR3 protein: CASSLVRGGSGNTIYF
D gene: .
V gene: TRBV7-2
J gene: TRBJ1-3

CDR3 DNA: TGTGCCAGCAGCCTGAGACTAGCGGGAGAGACCCAGTACTTC
CDR3 protein: CASSLRLAGETQYF
D gene: TRBD2
V gene: TRBV7-6
J gene: TRBJ2-5

CDR3 DNA: TGTGCCAGCAGCGTAGAACAGTTGAACACTGAAGCTTTCTTT
CDR3 protein: CASSVEQLNTEAFF
D gene: .
V gene: TRBV9
J gene: TRBJ1-1

CDR3 DNA: TGTGCCAGCAGCTTGGTACAGGGAAGCGGCTACACCTTC
CDR3 protein: CASSLVQGSGYTF
D gene: .
V gene: TRBV5-6
J gene: TRBJ1-2

CDR3 DNA: TGTGCCAGCAGCGGAACCCCCGGGAACGAGCAGTACTTC
CDR3 protein: CASSGTPGNEQYF
D gene: .
V gene: TRBV7-8
J gene: TRBJ2-7